A selection of T cell receptor beta chains follows, all from one sample in a study of cytomegalovirus exposure and HLA in healthy donors. The method was immunoSEQ multiplex PCR; TCRdb's version includes in-frame clones alone and lacks a portion of them. The sample has some 150,000 clones; 87% are singletons. Sequencing was performed on PBMCs. The receptors were sampled from a man in his late teens or twenties in good health and CMV-seropositive. Both conserved end residues are part of each CDR3. D genes are given only for firm matches. Not every row has a clone size; where given, it reads once, few, many or a size class.

J gene: TRBJ2-7
V gene: TRBV11-2
clone size: NA
D gene: TRBD2
CDR3 DNA: TGTGCCAGCAGCTTAGATCGGTCTAGCGGACCCTACGAGCAGTACTTC
CDR3 protein: CASSLDRSSGPYEQYF

J gene: TRBJ1-5
V gene: TRBV6-9
clone size: NA
D gene: NA
CDR3 DNA: TGTGCCAGCAGCAACCAACCCAGGGATTGGGCGCGTCAGCCCCAGCATTTT
CDR3 protein: CASSNQPRDWARQPQHF

J gene: TRBJ1-3
V gene: TRBV6-5
clone size: NA
D gene: TRBD1
CDR3 DNA: TGTGCCAGTTCTACTACAGGGGAATCTGGAAACACCATATATTTT
CDR3 protein: CASSTTGESGNTIYF

J gene: TRBJ2-3
V gene: TRBV5-1
clone size: NA
D gene: NA
CDR3 DNA: TGCGCCAGCAGCGGCGGGGGCCGAGGCTCAGATACGCAGTATTTT
CDR3 protein: CASSGGGRGSDTQYF

J gene: TRBJ1-1
V gene: TRBV6-6
clone size: NA
D gene: TRBD1
CDR3 DNA: TGTGCCAGCAGTTCTCAGGGGGCGCGGGTGACTGAAGCTTTCTTT
CDR3 protein: CASSSQGARVTEAFF

J gene: TRBJ2-7
V gene: TRBV11-2
clone size: NA
D gene: NA
CDR3 DNA: TGTGCCAGCAGCTTCATCGCCAGGGCCTACGAGCAGTACTTC
CDR3 protein: CASSFIARAYEQYF

J gene: TRBJ2-1
V gene: TRBV29-1
clone size: NA
D gene: NA
CDR3 DNA: TGCAGCGTTGTTGGTACTGATTCCTACAATGAGCAGTTCTTC
CDR3 protein: CSVVGTDSYNEQFF

J gene: TRBJ1-1
V gene: TRBV13
clone size: NA
D gene: NA
CDR3 DNA: TGTGCCAGCAGCTTAGGAGGTGGGGAGTTCTTT
CDR3 protein: CASSLGGGEFF

J gene: TRBJ1-3
V gene: TRBV6-5
clone size: NA
D gene: NA
CDR3 DNA: TGTGCCAGCACCTACGGCGGGGTAGGAAACACCATATATTTT
CDR3 protein: CASTYGGVGNTIYF

J gene: TRBJ2-3
V gene: TRBV5-6
clone size: NA
D gene: TRBD2
CDR3 DNA: TGTGCCAGCAGCCTGACTAGCGGTCGGGCAGATACGCAGTATTTT
CDR3 protein: CASSLTSGRADTQYF

J gene: TRBJ2-5
V gene: TRBV5-8
clone size: NA
D gene: NA
CDR3 DNA: TGTGCCAGACAGGGAGAGACCCAGTACTTC
CDR3 protein: CARQGETQYF

J gene: TRBJ1-1
V gene: TRBV6-5
clone size: NA
D gene: TRBD1
CDR3 DNA: TGTGCCAGCAGTTCAGGGGGCAGGGGTGAAGCTTTCTTT
CDR3 protein: CASSSGGRGEAFF

J gene: TRBJ2-1
V gene: TRBV5-1
clone size: NA
D gene: NA
CDR3 DNA: TGCGCCAGCGCTAGAGCGGCGGACGATTACAATGAGCAGTTCTTC
CDR3 protein: CASARAADDYNEQFF

J gene: TRBJ2-7
V gene: TRBV6-6
clone size: NA
D gene: NA
CDR3 DNA: TGTGCCAGCAGGAGACTAGAGGGCTACTACGAGCAGTACTTC
CDR3 protein: CASRRLEGYYEQYF

J gene: TRBJ1-2
V gene: TRBV5-4
clone size: NA
D gene: TRBD1
CDR3 DNA: TGTGCCAGCAGGGGACAGGGCTATGGCTACACCTTC
CDR3 protein: CASRGQGYGYTF

J gene: TRBJ2-7
V gene: TRBV18
clone size: NA
D gene: TRBD2
CDR3 DNA: TGTGCCAGCTCACCCACCCCCACTAGCGGGAGATACGAGCAGTACTTC
CDR3 protein: CASSPTPTSGRYEQYF

J gene: TRBJ2-1
V gene: TRBV28
clone size: NA
D gene: NA
CDR3 DNA: TGTGCCAGCATAGGGACAACCGATGAGCAGTTCTTC
CDR3 protein: CASIGTTDEQFF

J gene: TRBJ1-5
V gene: TRBV28
clone size: NA
D gene: NA
CDR3 DNA: TGTGCCAGCAGTTTAAGGGGCTCACGGGGCAATCAGCCCCAGCATTTT
CDR3 protein: CASSLRGSRGNQPQHF

J gene: TRBJ1-3
V gene: TRBV30
clone size: NA
D gene: NA
CDR3 DNA: TGTGCCTGGAGTCCCTCTAGGAGAGACTCTGGAAACACCATATATTTT
CDR3 protein: CAWSPSRRDSGNTIYF

J gene: TRBJ1-2
V gene: TRBV7-9
clone size: few
D gene: TRBD1
CDR3 DNA: TGTGCCAGCAGCCTACGACAGGGTAGAGAGAATGGCTACACCTTC
CDR3 protein: CASSLRQGRENGYTF

J gene: TRBJ2-7
V gene: TRBV18
clone size: NA
D gene: TRBD2
CDR3 DNA: TGTGCCAGCTCACCACCGGGAGGGAACGAGCAGTACTTC
CDR3 protein: CASSPPGGNEQYF

J gene: TRBJ1-1
V gene: TRBV5-1
clone size: NA
D gene: NA
CDR3 DNA: TGCGCCAGCAGTTTAGTCCCAGGGGCCAACACTGAAGCTTTCTTT
CDR3 protein: CASSLVPGANTEAFF

J gene: TRBJ2-7
V gene: TRBV7-7
clone size: NA
D gene: NA
CDR3 DNA: TGTGCCAGCAGCTTAGCGGCAGGGGCCTACGAGCAGTACTTC
CDR3 protein: CASSLAAGAYEQYF

J gene: TRBJ1-3
V gene: TRBV5-6
clone size: NA
D gene: NA
CDR3 DNA: TGTGCCAGCAGCTTCGCCGGGGAAGGAAACACCATATATTTT
CDR3 protein: CASSFAGEGNTIYF

J gene: TRBJ1-4
V gene: TRBV6-6
clone size: NA
D gene: NA
CDR3 DNA: TGTGCCAGCAGCGACGGGGGGGCTAGCTCTAATGAAAAACTGTTTTTT
CDR3 protein: CASSDGGASSNEKLFF

J gene: TRBJ2-1
V gene: TRBV10-1
clone size: NA
D gene: NA
CDR3 DNA: TGCGCCAGCAGTGCCCAGGGGAACTACAATGAGCAGTTCTTC
CDR3 protein: CASSAQGNYNEQFF

J gene: TRBJ2-3
V gene: TRBV9
clone size: NA
D gene: TRBD2
CDR3 DNA: TGTGCCAGCAGCATCACTAGCGGGAAAACAGATACGCAGTATTTT
CDR3 protein: CASSITSGKTDTQYF

J gene: TRBJ1-4
V gene: TRBV7-2
clone size: NA
D gene: NA
CDR3 DNA: TGTGCCAGCAGCTTAGTCTTCCCGGGAGCAACTAATGAAAAACTGTTTTTT
CDR3 protein: CASSLVFPGATNEKLFF

J gene: TRBJ2-3
V gene: TRBV10-3
clone size: NA
D gene: TRBD1
CDR3 DNA: TGTGCCGCGTCGACAGGGGGCAACACAGATACGCAGTATTTT
CDR3 protein: CAASTGGNTDTQYF

J gene: TRBJ2-2
V gene: TRBV11-2
clone size: NA
D gene: TRBD1
CDR3 DNA: TGTGCCAGCAGCTCCCTTGGGGGACAGGGGCCCGGGGAGCTGTTTTTT
CDR3 protein: CASSSLGGQGPGELFF

J gene: TRBJ2-2
V gene: TRBV14
clone size: NA
D gene: TRBD2
CDR3 DNA: TGTGCCAGCAGCCCGCGTCTACTAGCGGGGTCCACCGGGGAGCTGTTTTTT
CDR3 protein: CASSPRLLAGSTGELFF

J gene: TRBJ2-7
V gene: TRBV19
clone size: once
D gene: NA
CDR3 DNA: TGTGCCAGTAGTAACCTCCGCCCACAGGGTCTTGCTGAGCAGTACTTC
CDR3 protein: CASSNLRPQGLAEQYF

J gene: TRBJ2-2
V gene: TRBV28
clone size: NA
D gene: NA
CDR3 DNA: TGTGCCAGCAGTTTAACCCCCAGAGAGGCGAACACCGGGGAGCTGTTTTTT
CDR3 protein: CASSLTPREANTGELFF

J gene: TRBJ2-2
V gene: TRBV6-1
clone size: few
D gene: TRBD1
CDR3 DNA: TGTGCCGGCCGCCCGACAGGGATTGCCGGGGAGCTGTTTTTT
CDR3 protein: CAGRPTGIAGELFF

J gene: TRBJ2-1
V gene: TRBV11-2
clone size: NA
D gene: NA
CDR3 DNA: TGTGCCAGCAGCCTACGGACTGACTTTTCCTACAATGAGCAGTTCTTC
CDR3 protein: CASSLRTDFSYNEQFF

J gene: TRBJ2-7
V gene: TRBV10-3
clone size: few
D gene: NA
CDR3 DNA: TGTGCCATCAGTGAGTCGTACGGTAGCGAGCAGTACTTC
CDR3 protein: CAISESYGSEQYF

J gene: TRBJ1-2
V gene: TRBV6-1
clone size: few
D gene: NA
CDR3 DNA: TGTGCCAGCGTCCGGGAGGGGCTTGGTGGCTACACCTTC
CDR3 protein: CASVREGLGGYTF

J gene: TRBJ2-1
V gene: TRBV5-1
clone size: few
D gene: TRBD2
CDR3 DNA: TGCGCCAGCAGCTTTGCTAGCGGGGGCCAACTGGAGCAGTTCTTC
CDR3 protein: CASSFASGGQLEQFF

J gene: TRBJ2-7
V gene: TRBV2
clone size: NA
D gene: TRBD1
CDR3 DNA: TGTGCCAGCAGTGGGACAGGTGAGCAGTACTTC
CDR3 protein: CASSGTGEQYF

J gene: TRBJ1-2
V gene: TRBV5-8
clone size: NA
D gene: NA
CDR3 DNA: TGTGCCAGCCGGGGGGCATTTAACGACTATGGCTACACCTTC
CDR3 protein: CASRGAFNDYGYTF

J gene: TRBJ1-3
V gene: TRBV5-6
clone size: NA
D gene: NA
CDR3 DNA: TGTGCCAGCAGCCTAGACAGCTTCTCTGGAAACACCATATATTTT
CDR3 protein: CASSLDSFSGNTIYF

J gene: TRBJ1-4
V gene: TRBV15
clone size: NA
D gene: NA
CDR3 DNA: TGTGCCACCAGCAGAGGGGCGGGGTGGGATGAAAAACTGTTTTTT
CDR3 protein: CATSRGAGWDEKLFF